The 20 T cell receptor beta chains below were found in one sample sequenced in a study of OX40 agonist ivuxolimab in advanced cancers. TCRdb's copy holds only in-frame clones and misses some; the assay was immunoSEQ multiplex PCR. Of about 20,000 clones listed, 65% to 90% were seen once; the top ten hold 15% to 20%. This sample comprised CD4+ or CD8+ T cells sorted from blood, obtained in a trial of the OX40 agonist ivuxolimab. The receptors originated from an adult with an advanced solid tumor such as melanoma, head and neck, liver or kidney cancer.

The chain employs TRBV18 and TRBJ2-5; D is possibly TRBD1 (5 bases). Germline-derived CDR1 and CDR2 are KGHSH and LQKENI. V shed 3 bases and J shed 1 base, with 12 bases lying between them. The CDR3 length is 15 residues. CDR3 DNA: TGTGCCAGCTCACCCAGCACGCAGGGCCAAGAGACCCAGTACTTC. Protein: CASSPSTQGQETQYF.

The V and J genes are TRBV27 and TRBJ2-3; the match to TRBD2 covers 12 bases. Unmatched junction bases numbered 4, after V lost 0 bases and J lost 3 bases. From germline, CDR1 is MNHEY and CDR2 SMNVEV (reference sequence). This CDR3 has 17 residues. CDR3 in DNA: TGTGCCAGCAGTTTATCCGCCGGGACTAGCGGGACAGATACGCAGTATTTT. This codes for CASSLSAGTSGTDTQYF.

The rearrangement links TRBV7-3 to TRBJ2-7, with 7 bases matching TRBD2. The CDR3 covers 13 residues. V shed 5 bases, J shed 6 bases, and the junction held 7 bases outside the gene matches. Germline assignment: CDR1 SGHTA and CDR2 FQGTGA. The CDR3 reads CASSPSLAGEQYF. In nucleotides, the CDR3 is TGTGCCAGCAGCCCATCGTTAGCGGGCGAGCAGTACTTC.

The V and J genes are TRBV5-4 and TRBJ2-2; D is possibly TRBD1 or TRBD2 (6 bases each). Per germline, CDR1 SGHNT and CDR2 YYREEE (reference sequence). V was trimmed by 2 bases and J by 8 bases, leaving 13 bases between them. The CDR3 covers 14 residues. The CDR3 protein is CASSLTGAEGELFF. Written as DNA, the CDR3 is TGTGCCAGCAGCTTAACGGGGGCTGAGGGGGAGCTGTTTTTT.

The rearrangement joins TRBV6-5 to TRBJ1-1, with D possibly TRBD1 on 6 matching bases. The V and J ends lost 2 bases and 1 base respectively, with 14 bases between them. The germline V gene has CDR1 MNHEY and CDR2 SVGAGI. There are 16 residues in the CDR3. The CDR3 protein is CASSYNPGQRNTEAFF. CDR3 DNA sequence: TGTGCCAGCAGTTACAACCCAGGACAGAGGAACACTGAAGCTTTCTTT.

The V call is TRBV19, the J call TRBJ1-6; 7 nucleotides line up with TRBD1. This CDR3 contains 14 residues. Germline CDR1 is LNHDA and CDR2 is SQIVND (reference sequence). The trim removed 7 bases at V and 6 bases at J, leaving 6 bases unmatched. The chain's CDR3 is CASTAGGFNSPLHF. The DNA for the CDR3 is TGTGCCAGTACAGCAGGGGGATTTAATTCACCCCTCCACTTT.

This chain joins TRBV2 and TRBJ2-3; D is ambiguous. Trimming took off 5 bases at V and 4 bases at J, with 13 bases between the two ends. The CDR3 sequence is 14 residues long. CDR1 and CDR2 (germline): SNHLY, FYNNEI. The chain's CDR3 is CASSQRPQADTQYF. CDR3 coding DNA: TGTGCCAGCAGTCAACGACCTCAGGCAGATACGCAGTATTTT.

The rearrangement joins TRBV27 to TRBJ1-3, with a tentative D call TRBD1 (5 bases). This CDR3 region has 16 residues. Germline CDR1 is MNHEY and CDR2 is SMNVEV (reference sequence). V was clipped by 0 bases and J by 0 bases, with 9 bases between them. The CDR3 here is CASSLSGGNSGNTIYF. The CDR3 nucleotides read TGTGCCAGCAGTTTATCGGGGGGAAACTCTGGAAACACCATATATTTT.

This clone was found once. V is TRBV5-1 and J is TRBJ2-2; 10 bases align to TRBD2. Germline CDR1 SGHRS, CDR2 YFSETQ. There are 14 residues in the CDR3. V lost 2 bases, J lost 7 bases, and 2 bases stayed unmatched. The CDR3 nucleotides read TGCGCCAGCAGCTTCGGGACTAGCGTCGGGGAGCTGTTTTTT. Translation: CASSFGTSVGELFF.

J is TRBJ1-4 and V is TRBV4-1; 7 bases agree with TRBD1. In germline, CDR1 is MGHRA, CDR2 YSYEKL. The junction had 6 bases not matched to a gene; V was cut back by 1 base and J by 7 bases. The CDR3 sequence is 15 residues long. The CDR3 DNA is TGCGCCAGCAGCCAAGGACAGGGAAGTGTTGAAAAACTGTTTTTT. Its protein is CASSQGQGSVEKLFF.

The chain carries TRBV5-1 and TRBJ2-7, with a possible D match to TRBD2 (6 bases). The germline V gene has CDR1 SGHRS and CDR2 YFSETQ. V lost 6 bases, J lost 0 bases, and 16 bases lay in between. The CDR3 totals 15 residues. CDR3 DNA sequence: TGCGCCAGCAATCGGGGCGGGACCTACTCCTACGAGCAGTACTTC. It is translated as CASNRGGTYSYEQYF.

The V call is TRBV7-3, the J call TRBJ2-5; 7 nucleotides match TRBD1. Germline CDR1 is SGHTA and CDR2 is FQGTGA. This CDR3 spans 13 amino acids. V was clipped by 5 bases and J by 3 bases; unmatched bases: 3. This CDR3 reads CASSLDREETQYF. In DNA form, the CDR3 reads TGTGCCAGCAGCCTCGACAGGGAAGAGACCCAGTACTTC.

The chain is built from TRBV2 and TRBJ2-7; D is ambiguous. The CDR3 is 14 residues long. In germline, CDR1 is SNHLY, CDR2 FYNNEI. Between the trimmed V and J ends, which lost 6 bases and 2 bases, there was a span of 14 bases. The CDR3: CASRPPPGAYEQYF. CDR3 sequence (DNA): TGTGCCAGCAGACCACCCCCGGGTGCCTACGAGCAGTACTTC.

This sequence joins TRBV27 and TRBJ2-1; no clear D. Germline CDR1 is MNHEY and CDR2 is SMNVEV (reference sequence). Trimming pared 3 bases from V and 9 bases from J, leaving 12 bases between. This CDR3 region has 13 residues. The CDR3 bases are TGTGCCAGCAGTTTGTATACAATGTTTGAGCAGTTCTTC. Protein: CASSLYTMFEQFF.

The chain recombines TRBV7-9 with TRBJ2-7; 10 nucleotides line up with TRBD2. The germline V gene has CDR1 SEHNR and CDR2 FQNEAQ (reference sequence). Losses at the gene ends were 5 bases for V and 4 bases for J; bases not matched to a gene: 5. The length of the CDR3 is 14 residues. The CDR3 DNA sequence: TGTGCCAGCAGCATCGAGACTAGCGGGTACGAGCAGTACTTC. This codes for CASSIETSGYEQYF. Looking up the rest from reference TRBV7-9 and TRBJ2-7 gives the full variable domain: DTGVSQNPRHKITKRGQNVTFRCDPISEHNRLYWYRQTLGQGPEFLTYFQNEAQLEKSRLLSDRFSAERPKGSFSTLEIQRTEQGDSAMYLCASSIETSGYEQYFGPGTRLTVT.

The chain has TRBV19 and TRBJ2-5, with 10 bases aligning to TRBD2. This CDR3 contains 14 residues. Looked up from germline, CDR1 is LNHDA and CDR2 is SQIVND (reference sequence). Unmatched junction bases numbered 6, after V lost 6 bases and J lost 5 bases. The CDR3 is CASRLAGGKETQYF. The CDR3 bases are TGTGCCAGTAGGTTAGCGGGAGGAAAGGAGACCCAGTACTTC.

The chain carries TRBV6-6 and TRBJ2-1; no reliable D call. Trimming cost V 3 bases and J 9 bases, with 15 bases left between them. The CDR3 totals 14 residues. Germline V CDR1 and CDR2: MNHNY, SVGAGI (reference sequence). As DNA, the CDR3 is TGTGCCAGCAGTTATTTGCCAGGCAGTGCTGAGCAGTTCTTC. This translates into CASSYLPGSAEQFF.

V gene TRBV30 combines with J gene TRBJ2-6, with D tentatively TRBD1 (7 bases). The germline V gene encodes CDR1 GTSNPN and CDR2 SVGIG (reference sequence). The CDR3 totals 18 residues. The V gene lost 3 bases and the J gene lost 2 bases, with 20 bases spanning the gap. In nucleotides, the CDR3 is TGTGCCTGGAGCCGGGACTTACAGGGGCTGGCTGGGGCCAACGTCCTGACTTTC. It yields the protein CAWSRDLQGLAGANVLTF.

The CDR3 nucleotides read TGTGCCAGCATTGGGGGGGACCCGCGAAGTGAGCAGTTCTTC. Translation: CASIGGDPRSEQFF. This sequence joins TRBV6-4 and TRBJ2-1; 7 bases align to TRBD2. CDR3 length: 14 amino acids. The V and J ends lost 7 bases and 9 bases, in that order; junction bases with no gene match: 12. Germline-derived CDR1 and CDR2 are MRHNA and SNTAGT.

The V gene is TRBV18, the J gene TRBJ2-7; 9 nucleotides agree with TRBD1. V lost 0 bases and J lost 6; bases outside the gene matches: 12. The CDR3 runs 17 residues. The germline V gene has CDR1 KGHSH and CDR2 LQKENI. In DNA, the CDR3 is TGTGCCAGCTCACCACCCGGGACAGGGTCGGCGATAGGCGAGCAGTACTTC. Protein: CASSPPGTGSAIGEQYF.